The entry below gives a single TCR beta chain sequence along with its context. This entry comes from a study of blood T cell repertoires in COVID-19. Study overall: T cells, B-cell-depleted T cells, or PBMCs provided the cDNA or gDNA that served as material.

Using immunoSEQ multiplex PCR, the repertoire was profiled, and TCRdb retains in-frame clones only, with some absent. Among 240,000 or so clones, roughly 76% were seen once, and the ten largest hold 7.5%. CDR3 size: 11 residues. CDR1 is MDHEN, CDR2 SYDVKM, per germline. The germline V and J ends were trimmed by 6 bases and 2 bases, with 4 bases remaining between them. The source of this sequence is a woman older than 75 with COVID-19, enrolled during active disease. This chain uses TRBV28 with TRBJ1-1; D remains unclear. Sequenced material: peripheral blood. Here the CDR3 reads CASRSNTEAFF. The CDR3 nucleotides read TGTGCCAGCAGATCAAACACTGAAGCTTTCTTT.